This T cell receptor beta chain was sequenced during a study of early T cells in non-severe SARS-CoV-2 infection. Study information: Bulk RNA taken from unsorted whole blood was sequenced, leaving chains unpaired.

Study-wide results and caveats: VDJdb matches were skewed toward anti-spike CD8 T cell responses.

Each CDR3 protein gets one entry after TCRdb re-called the 5' RACE reads with MiXCR. The data hold 55,000 to 80,000 distinct CDR3 sequences, with 9.5% to 13% observed a single time. This clonotype was counted at least ten times. Its antigen is currently unknown. The receptor's source is an adult who was a healthcare worker with PCR-confirmed SARS-CoV-2 infection or an uninfected control (not recorded which). Source material: whole blood.

The CDR3 DNA follows: TGTGCCAGCAGCGTAGGCAGGGTCGGTAATTCACCCCTCCACTTT. This translates into CASSVGRVGNSPLHF. This chain uses TRBV9 with TRBJ1-6; D is possibly TRBD1 (5 bases). Trimming cost V 0 bases and J 6 bases, with 10 bases left between them. This CDR3 has 15 amino acids. Germline CDR1 reads SGDLS; CDR2 reads YYNGEE.